This entry lists 10 T cell receptor beta chains sequenced from one sample in a study of Ad26.COV2.S vaccination and SARS-CoV-2 variants. Specified treatment: around 19 received Ad26.COV2.S at low or high dose, single or two shots; 5 received placebo; per-sample allocation not given. Day 63 after the first vaccine or placebo injection was the time point for sampling. Assay: immunoSEQ multiplex PCR; the TCRdb copy retains only in-frame clones and omits some. This table holds 300,000 to 400,000 clones, roughly 84% found once. The sequencing here drew on peripheral blood, taken in a trial of Ad26.COV2.S vaccine versus placebo. These receptor sequences come from a person between 18 and 60 years old who received the Ad26.COV2.S COVID-19 vaccine or a placebo.

The rearrangement uses TRBV2 and TRBJ2-1; D may be TRBD2 (5 bases). Germline V CDR1 and CDR2: SNHLY, FYNNEI. Trimming took off 0 bases at V and 1 base at J, with 13 bases between the two ends. There are 17 residues in the CDR3. The CDR3: CASSEAEGSQSYNEQFF. CDR3 sequence (DNA): TGTGCCAGCAGTGAAGCTGAGGGTTCTCAGTCCTACAATGAGCAGTTCTTC.

The V gene is TRBV18, the J gene TRBJ2-1, with 7 bases lining up with TRBD1. Germline CDR1 KGHSH, CDR2 LQKENI. The trim removed 3 bases at V and 5 bases at J, leaving 7 bases unmatched. The CDR3 contains 15 residues. The CDR3 sequence is CASSPIGGQNNEQFF. As DNA, the CDR3 is TGTGCCAGCTCACCTATAGGGGGACAGAACAATGAGCAGTTCTTC.

J is TRBJ1-5 and V is TRBV21-1. TRBV21-1 is given as a pseudogene. The CDR3 is 17 amino acids. The CDR3 nucleotides are TGTGCCAGCAGCAAAGGTCGAGGCAGGTATAGCAATCAGCCCCAGCATTTT. As protein: CASSKGRGRYSNQPQHF.

V usage is TRBV5-6 and J usage is TRBJ2-3, with 12 bases matching TRBD2. Per the germline V gene, CDR1 is SGHDT and CDR2 is YYEEEE. The CDR3 runs 18 residues. V was clipped by 4 bases and J by 4 bases; unmatched bases: 13. CDR3 sequence: CASSHWPSGGAGADTQYF. For the CDR3, the DNA is TGTGCCAGCAGCCATTGGCCTAGCGGGGGGGCCGGGGCAGATACGCAGTATTTT.

J is TRBJ2-7 and V is TRBV6-5; a weak D match, TRBD1 (6 bases). This CDR3 is built from 14 residues. Germline CDR1 MNHEY, CDR2 SVGAGI. The V end lost 0 bases, the J end lost 6 bases, and 12 bases lay between the germline ends. The CDR3 DNA follows: TGTGCCAGCAGTTACTCGTGGCAGGGGTTCGAGCAGTACTTC. The encoded protein is CASSYSWQGFEQYF.

A few counts support this clone. This chain links TRBV4-1 with TRBJ2-1; TRBD1 or TRBD2 may be the D gene (6 bases each). CDR3 length: 16 residues. Germline V gene data show CDR1 as MGHRA and CDR2 as YSYEKL. V was shortened by 4 bases and J by 6 bases, with 19 bases between the two germline ends. The CDR3 sequence: CASSPVGGPNGNEQFF. CDR3 nucleotides: TGCGCCAGCAGCCCAGTGGGGGGCCCAAATGGCAATGAGCAGTTCTTC.

The V gene is TRBV30, the J gene TRBJ2-5, with 9 nucleotides matching TRBD1. V was clipped by 4 bases and J by 6 bases; unmatched bases: 9. Germline V lookup: CDR1 GTSNPN, CDR2 SVGIG (reference sequence). The CDR3 is 14 amino acids. The CDR3 protein is CAWNLGQGKKTQYF. For the CDR3, the DNA is TGTGCCTGGAACCTGGGACAGGGTAAGAAGACCCAGTACTTC.

DNA for the CDR3: TGCGCCAGCAGCTTTTGGACAGGGAATGACTATGGCTACACCTTC. Translating gives CASSFWTGNDYGYTF. The chain employs TRBV5-1 and TRBJ1-2; 8 nucleotides match TRBD1. Germline V gene sequence: CDR1 SGHRS, CDR2 YFSETQ. The CDR3 runs to 15 residues. V was clipped by 2 bases and J by 3 bases; unmatched bases: 6. Drawing the rest from reference TRBV5-1 and TRBJ1-2, the complete variable domain is KAGVTQTPRYLIKTRGQQVTLSCSPISGHRSVSWYQQTPGQGLQFLFEYFSETQRNKGNFPGRFSGRQFSNSRSEMNVSTLELGDSALYLCASSFWTGNDYGYTFGSGTRLTVV.

This chain connects TRBV6-2 or TRBV6-3 to TRBJ2-5; D might be TRBD2 (7 bases). Trimming removed 0 bases from V and 13 bases from J, with 18 bases in between. From germline, CDR1 is MNHEY and CDR2 SVGEGT. This CDR3 comprises 14 residues. CDR3: CASSYSAGARAAYF. The CDR3 coding sequence is TGTGCCAGCAGTTACTCCGCGGGGGCCCGGGCCGCGTACTTC.

The chain links TRBV15 to TRBJ2-3; 7 bases agree with TRBD1. J gave up 4 bases and V 1 base, and 5 bases lay outside the gene matches. This CDR3 has 15 residues. Per germline, CDR1 LNHNV and CDR2 YYDKDF (reference sequence). The CDR3 region has the DNA TGTGCCACCAGCAGAGTTACAGGGACAGCAGATACGCAGTATTTT. Its translation is CATSRVTGTADTQYF.